What follows are 25 T cell receptor beta chains derived from one specimen sequenced in a study of T-cell memory formation after mild COVID-19 (dated by TCRdb to 2020 to 2023). Libraries were built with 5' RACE. The sample was run on an Illumina NovaSeq 6000. The public sequencing data were trimmed at Q25 with fastp and processed into clonotypes with MiXCR by TCRdb, which kept only in-frame beta chains. Here each entry gathers all rows of one CDR3 protein and keeps the most common genes and DNA. Here the sample has tens of thousands of distinct CDR3 sequences; 5.5% to 7.5% occur a single time. Of the sample, roughly 1.4% is held by the ten largest clones. Sequenced: PBMCs or a T cell subset sorted from them (not recorded which). All receptors come from a man aged 18 to 30 who had mild COVID-19 (a few samples of this study predate the infection). The sample titles of this study are shuffled in the database, so cell type and time point are left out; the donor was told from shared clones.

A remark on this clonotype: One end of the junction does not line up with germline, which may come from a read error. The rearrangement uses TRBV15 and TRBJ2-3; 9 bases agree with TRBD2. The CDR3 totals 14 residues. Germline V gene data show CDR1 as LNHNV and CDR2 as YYDKDF (reference sequence). The CDR3 protein is CATSPGTSIDTQYF. CDR3 DNA: TGTGCCACCAGTCCCGGGACTAGCATAGATACGCAGTATTTT.

This chain links TRBV5-5 with TRBJ2-7; D is unclear. The CDR3 is 17 amino acids. The germline CDR1 and CDR2 sequences are SGHKS and YYEKEE (reference sequence). V lost 0 bases, J lost 0 bases, and 16 bases lay in between. This CDR3 reads CASSLDLLEISSYEQYF. The CDR3 bases are TGTGCCAGCAGCTTGGACCTCCTGGAGATCAGCTCCTACGAGCAGTACTTC.

This clonotype was counted ten times or more. V is TRBV29-1 and J is TRBJ2-6, with D perhaps matching TRBD1 (6 bases). CDR3 length: 16 amino acids. V was shortened by 3 bases and J by 0 bases, with 12 bases between the two germline ends. Per germline, CDR1 SQVTM and CDR2 ANQGSEA. CDR3 DNA: TGCAGCGTTGAGAGGGACACTGACTCTGGGGCCAACGTCCTGACTTTC. Translating it yields CSVERDTDSGANVLTF.

This clonotype was picked up a small number of times. The J gene is TRBJ1-2, the V gene TRBV6-2 or TRBV6-3, with unresolved D. V lost 8 bases to trimming and J lost 2 bases, with 15 bases between them. The CDR3 extends over 14 amino acids. Germline CDR1 and CDR2: MNHEY and SVGEGT. The CDR3 nucleotides read TGTGCCAGCTGCAAGGCCGGAATCAACTATGGCTACACCTTC. This codes for CASCKAGINYGYTF.

J is TRBJ1-6 and V is TRBV6-2 or TRBV6-3, with D possibly being TRBD1 (6 bases). This CDR3 comprises 15 residues. Germline V gene sequence: CDR1 MNHEY, CDR2 SVGEGT. Between the trimmed V and J ends, which lost 0 bases and 6 bases, there was a span of 9 bases. DNA of the CDR3: TGTGCCAGCAGTTACTCGGGGGCGATTAATTCACCCCTCCACTTT. The encoded protein is CASSYSGAINSPLHF.

The chain combines TRBV2 with TRBJ2-2, with D unresolved. CDR3 length equals 14 residues. Trimming left V 4 bases short and J 1 base short, with 7 bases between. The germline V gene encodes CDR1 SNHLY and CDR2 FYNNEI. Written as DNA, the CDR3 is TGTGCCAGCAGTGCCGGCCAGAACACCGGGGAGCTGTTTTTT. Translation gives CASSAGQNTGELFF.

This clonotype was picked up a small number of times. V usage is TRBV4-3 and J usage is TRBJ2-7; no clear D gene. V was trimmed by 4 bases and J by 5 bases, leaving 9 bases between them. This CDR3 is built from 12 residues. Germline V gene data show CDR1 as LGHNA and CDR2 as YSLEER. CDR3 protein: CASSPSRNEQYV. The CDR3 DNA is TGCGCCAGCAGCCCCAGTAGGAACGAGCAGTACGTC.

V usage is TRBV15 and J usage is TRBJ2-3; D call uncertain. This CDR3 has 14 residues. Germline loops: CDR1 LNHNV, CDR2 YYDKDF (reference sequence). V dropped 0 bases and J dropped 4 bases, with 8 bases sitting between them. DNA for the CDR3: TGTGCCACCAGCAGAGATGCAGTTGCAGATACGCAGTATTTT. It is translated as CATSRDAVADTQYF.

This clonotype was seen a few times. V gene TRBV4-2 combines with J gene TRBJ2-2; possibly TRBD2 for D (5 bases). V was cut by 0 bases and J by 7 bases, with 6 bases left in between. Germline CDR1 is LGHNA and CDR2 is YNFKEQ. The CDR3 is 13 amino acids. CDR3 sequence reads: CASSQERVGELFF. DNA for the CDR3: TGTGCCAGCAGCCAAGAGAGGGTCGGGGAGCTGTTTTTT.

This clonotype occurred many times. This chain links TRBV3-1 with TRBJ2-1; 13 bases map to TRBD2. Looked up from germline, CDR1 is LGHDT and CDR2 is YNNKEL (reference sequence). The V and J ends lost 6 bases and 10 bases, in that order; junction bases with no gene match: 9. The CDR3 runs 15 residues. This chain's CDR3 is CASSKLAGGRREQFF. The CDR3 DNA sequence: TGTGCCAGCAGTAAACTAGCGGGGGGGCGGAGGGAGCAGTTCTTC.

The rearrangement uses TRBV5-4 and TRBJ1-6; 10 nucleotides align to TRBD1. V shed 3 bases, J shed 9 bases, and the junction held 12 bases outside the gene matches. The CDR3 length is 17 residues. Germline loops: CDR1 SGHNT, CDR2 YYREEE (reference sequence). The CDR3 is CASSSRQGAFGSSPLHF. In nucleotides, the CDR3 is TGTGCCAGCAGCTCGAGACAGGGGGCTTTCGGCAGTTCACCCCTCCACTTT.

This clonotype was observed a few times. The chain recombines TRBV4-2 with TRBJ1-2; the D is unclear. The germline gives CDR1 LGHNA, CDR2 YNFKEQ. This CDR3 is 14 amino acids long. V gave up 1 base and J gave up 5 bases, with 11 bases separating them. CDR3 residues: CASSQATERYGYTF. For the CDR3, the DNA is TGTGCCAGCAGCCAAGCTACGGAGCGGTATGGCTACACCTTC.

In its sample, this clonotype was seen a few times. J is TRBJ2-3 and V is TRBV4-1, with 7 nucleotides matching TRBD1. Trimming removed 2 bases from V and 0 bases from J; junction bases left unmatched: 5. Germline CDR1 and CDR2: MGHRA and YSYEKL. The CDR3 covers 16 residues. The CDR3 nucleotides are TGCGCCAGCAGCCAACTCAGGGACAGAAGCACAGATACGCAGTATTTT. It yields the protein CASSQLRDRSTDTQYF.

This clonotype was found many times. The CDR3 region has the DNA TGTGCCAGCAGCTTATCGGTAGACACTGAAGCTTTCTTT. Translation gives CASSLSVDTEAFF. The J gene is TRBJ1-1, the V gene TRBV7-2; D gene uncertain. The CDR3 is 13 residues long. Germline V lookup: CDR1 SGHTA, CDR2 FQGNSA. With 2 bases removed from V and 3 bases from J, the gap between germline ends came to 7 bases.

This clonotype was picked up a small number of times. The rearrangement uses TRBV5-1 and TRBJ2-3; D gene ambiguous. Per germline, CDR1 SGHRS and CDR2 YFSETQ. CDR3 length: 14 amino acids. V lost 3 bases and J lost 1, with 9 bases in between. The chain's CDR3 is CASSSVGGTDTQYF. The CDR3 DNA sequence: TGCGCCAGCAGCTCGGTTGGGGGCACAGATACGCAGTATTTT.

Many counts were recorded for this clonotype. V is TRBV4-2 and J is TRBJ2-3; 9 bases match TRBD2. CDR1 is LGHNA, CDR2 YNFKEQ, per germline. Germline trimming cut 1 base from V and 3 bases from J; bases unmatched to any gene: 5. CDR3 length: 16 amino acids. As DNA, the CDR3 is TGTGCCAGCAGCCAAGCAGCGGGGGGTTTGACAGATACGCAGTATTTT. Encoded protein: CASSQAAGGLTDTQYF.

This clonotype is labeled as medium-sized (0.01 to 0.1%). This chain uses TRBV5-1 with TRBJ1-2; D unclear. V lost 0 bases to trimming and J lost 2 bases, with 8 bases between them. The CDR3 is 14 residues long. The V gene's germline CDR1 is SGHRS and CDR2 YFSETQ. For the CDR3, the DNA is TGCGCCAGCAGCTTGGGGCCAGGCAACTATGGCTACACCTTC. It encodes CASSLGPGNYGYTF.

This clonotype was found many times. The chain carries TRBV12-3 or TRBV12-4 and TRBJ2-2, with D tentatively TRBD1 (5 bases). Deletions cut 8 bases from V and 2 bases from J, with 12 bases between. This CDR3 has 14 residues. The CDR3 DNA sequence: TGTGCCAGCGGTAGGGGTATTAACACCGGGGAGCTGTTTTTT. Its translation is CASGRGINTGELFF.

This clonotype was recorded a few times. The V gene is TRBV5-1, the J gene TRBJ2-7; unclear D gene. This CDR3 has 14 residues. Germline loops: CDR1 SGHRS, CDR2 YFSETQ. The V and J ends lost 1 base and 0 bases respectively, with 8 bases between them. The CDR3 nucleotides are TGCGCCAGCAGCTTGCGTAGTCTCTCCTACGAGCAGTACTTC. Translated, it gives CASSLRSLSYEQYF.

This clonotype was detected a few times. The chain joins TRBV7-2 to TRBJ2-3; TRBD2 matches 14 bases. Per germline, CDR1 SGHTA and CDR2 FQGNSA. This CDR3 comprises 15 residues. Trimming cost V 4 bases and J 6 bases; bases outside gene matches: 3. CDR3 nucleotide sequence: TGTGCCAGCAGCTCCAGGACTAGCGGGGGGGATACGCAGTATTTT. Translation: CASSSRTSGGDTQYF.

The chain recombines TRBV11-1 with TRBJ2-5, with D possibly matching TRBD1 (6 bases). CDR1 SGHAT and CDR2 FQDESV come from the germline V gene (reference sequence). Trimming pared 4 bases from V and 2 bases from J, leaving 8 bases between. This CDR3 has 13 amino acids. The CDR3 is CASSYRVQETQYF. The CDR3 nucleotides read TGTGCCAGCAGCTACAGGGTTCAAGAGACCCAGTACTTC.

This clonotype showed up many times. The CDR3 sequence is CASSVEGLSPYNEQFF. The DNA of the CDR3 is TGTGCCAGCAGCGTAGAAGGCCTATCCCCCTACAATGAGCAGTTCTTC. The V call is TRBV9, the J call TRBJ2-1; no definite D call. From germline, CDR1 is SGDLS and CDR2 YYNGEE. The CDR3 is made up of 16 amino acids. V was clipped by 0 bases and J by 2 bases, with 12 bases between them.

J is TRBJ1-1 and V is TRBV12-3 or TRBV12-4, with TRBD1 matching 10 bases. V lost 7 bases to trimming and J lost 7 bases; unmatched junction nucleotides: 9. CDR3 length: 14 amino acids. DNA for the CDR3: TGTGCCAGCACCAAGGACAGGGGGAGTGGTGAAGCTTTCTTT. Amino acids: CASTKDRGSGEAFF.

This clonotype was counted ten times or more. V gene TRBV20-1 combines with J gene TRBJ2-5; possibly TRBD2 for D (5 bases). The V end was cut by 5 bases, the J end by 5 bases, with 9 bases between. Germline-derived CDR1 and CDR2 are DFQATT and SNEGSKA (reference sequence). This CDR3 region has 11 residues. The CDR3 region is CSAERGETQYF. Here the CDR3 DNA reads TGCAGTGCTGAGAGAGGGGAGACCCAGTACTTC.

This clonotype turned up a few times. The rearrangement links TRBV5-1 to TRBJ1-1; the match to TRBD1 covers 7 bases. The CDR3 is made up of 15 amino acids. Trimming took 0 bases from V and 5 from J; bases not matched to a gene: 7. Looked up from germline, CDR1 is SGHRS and CDR2 is YFSETQ. CDR3 loop: CASSLEARGVTEAFF. The CDR3 bases are TGCGCCAGCAGCTTGGAGGCCAGGGGGGTGACTGAAGCTTTCTTT. The full variable domain, its missing parts supplied by reference TRBV5-1 and TRBJ1-1, is KAGVTQTPRYLIKTRGQQVTLSCSPISGHRSVSWYQQTPGQGLQFLFEYFSETQRNKGNFPGRFSGRQFSNSRSEMNVSTLELGDSALYLCASSLEARGVTEAFFGQGTRLTVV.